This TCR beta chain originates from a study of blood T cell repertoires in COVID-19. Study in general: The origin of the acute and convalescent COVID-19 samples was the United States, Italy and Spain. The analysed material was cDNA or gDNA that came from T cells, B-cell-depleted T cells, or PBMCs.

This CDR3 is 17 amino acids long. CDR1 and CDR2 (germline): SEHNR, FQNEAQ (reference sequence). Trimming shortened V by 3 bases and J by 0 bases, and 16 bases separated the two germline ends. Original analysis: Estimated nucleated cell counts came from reference gene primer amplification. TCRdb keeps only in-frame clones here, not all; method: immunoSEQ multiplex PCR. V, J and clone size are those of that table, while D and trimming were read from the DNA. The sample consists of about 180,000 clones, 85% to 90% of them appearing once. V is TRBV7-9 and J is TRBJ2-3, with TRBD2 as a possible D gene (7 bases). Sequencing input: peripheral blood. This sequence originates from a woman aged 25-40 years with active or convalescent COVID-19. CDR3 DNA: TGTGCCAGCAGCTTCTTTTCGGCGGGGGCTAGCACAGATACGCAGTATTTT. Its translation: CASSFFSAGASTDTQYF.